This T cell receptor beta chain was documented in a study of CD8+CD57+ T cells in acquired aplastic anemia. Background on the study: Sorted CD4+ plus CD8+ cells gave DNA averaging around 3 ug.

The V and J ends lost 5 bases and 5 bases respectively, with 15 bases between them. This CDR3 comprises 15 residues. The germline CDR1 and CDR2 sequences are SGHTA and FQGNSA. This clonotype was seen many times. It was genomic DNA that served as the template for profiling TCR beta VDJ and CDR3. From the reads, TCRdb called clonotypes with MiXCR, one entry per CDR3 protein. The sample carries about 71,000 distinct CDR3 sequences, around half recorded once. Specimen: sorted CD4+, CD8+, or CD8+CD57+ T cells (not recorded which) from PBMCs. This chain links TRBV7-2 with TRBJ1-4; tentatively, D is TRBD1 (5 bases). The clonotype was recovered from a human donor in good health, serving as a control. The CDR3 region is CASSRGTAANEKLFF. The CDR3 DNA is TGTGCCAGCAGCCGGGGGACGGCGGCGAATGAAAAACTGTTTTTT.